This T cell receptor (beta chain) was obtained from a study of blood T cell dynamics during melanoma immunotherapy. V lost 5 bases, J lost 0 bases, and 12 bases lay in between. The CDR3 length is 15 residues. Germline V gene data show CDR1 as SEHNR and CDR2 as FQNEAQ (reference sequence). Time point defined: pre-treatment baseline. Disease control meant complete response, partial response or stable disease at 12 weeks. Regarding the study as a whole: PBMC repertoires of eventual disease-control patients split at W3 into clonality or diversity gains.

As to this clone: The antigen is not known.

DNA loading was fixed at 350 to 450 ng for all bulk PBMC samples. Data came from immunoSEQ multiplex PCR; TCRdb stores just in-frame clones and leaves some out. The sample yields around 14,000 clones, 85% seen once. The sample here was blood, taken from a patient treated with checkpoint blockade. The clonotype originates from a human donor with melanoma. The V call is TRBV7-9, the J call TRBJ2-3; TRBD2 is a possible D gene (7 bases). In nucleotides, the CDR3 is TGTGCCAGCAGCACCGGGGGGCCCAGCACAGATACGCAGTATTTT. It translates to CASSTGGPSTDTQYF.